In its sample, the clone carrying this T cell receptor (beta chain) was seen a few times. Its antigen is unknown. This specimen comes from a study of post-analysis software for immune sequencing data. About the research overall: Clinical courses comprised relapsing-remitting, secondary progressive and progressive-relapsing multiple sclerosis.

Unique molecular identifiers were present in the TCR beta cDNA libraries. Approximately 0.5 million cDNA molecules were recovered from an input of about 0.9 to 10 million T cells. TCRdb re-called the PCR reads through MiXCR, storing one row per CDR3 protein. The data hold hundreds of thousands of distinct CDR3 sequences, with 40% to 50% observed a single time. Study-wide findings and caveats: Patients showed TRBV5-6, TRBV5-1 and TRBV20-1 among a few TRBV segments more frequent than in controls. The study found significantly lower normalized Chao1 diversity in multiple sclerosis patients than in controls.

The CDR3 contains 13 residues. The germline gives CDR1 MNHNY, CDR2 SVGAGI (reference sequence). Trimming left V 7 bases short and J 0 bases short, with 8 bases between. The sequencing input was blood. V gene TRBV6-6 combines with J gene TRBJ2-3, with D unclear. This clonotype originated in a girl aged 10-17 years with multiple sclerosis. For the CDR3, the DNA is TGTGCCAGCACTGGCAGAAGCACAGATACGCAGTATTTT. The encoded protein is CASTGRSTDTQYF.